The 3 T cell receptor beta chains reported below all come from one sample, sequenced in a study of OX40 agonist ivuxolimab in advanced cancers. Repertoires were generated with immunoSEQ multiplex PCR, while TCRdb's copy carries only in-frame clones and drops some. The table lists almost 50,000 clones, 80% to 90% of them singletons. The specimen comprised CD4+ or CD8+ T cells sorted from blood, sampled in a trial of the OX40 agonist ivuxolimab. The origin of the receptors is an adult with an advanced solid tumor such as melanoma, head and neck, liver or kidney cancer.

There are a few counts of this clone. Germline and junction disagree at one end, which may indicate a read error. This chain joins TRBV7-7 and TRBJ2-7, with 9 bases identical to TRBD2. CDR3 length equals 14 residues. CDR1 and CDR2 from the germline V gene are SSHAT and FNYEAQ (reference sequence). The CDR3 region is CASSPRLAEAEQYF. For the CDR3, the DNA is TGTGCTAGCAGCCCCAGACTAGCGGAAGCCGAGCAGTACTTC.

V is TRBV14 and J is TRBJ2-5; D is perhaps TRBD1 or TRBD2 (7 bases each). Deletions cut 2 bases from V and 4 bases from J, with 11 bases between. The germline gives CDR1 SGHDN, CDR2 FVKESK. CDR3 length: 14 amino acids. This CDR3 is CASSQQGGAETQYF. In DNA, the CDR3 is TGTGCCAGCAGCCAACAGGGGGGGGCAGAGACCCAGTACTTC.

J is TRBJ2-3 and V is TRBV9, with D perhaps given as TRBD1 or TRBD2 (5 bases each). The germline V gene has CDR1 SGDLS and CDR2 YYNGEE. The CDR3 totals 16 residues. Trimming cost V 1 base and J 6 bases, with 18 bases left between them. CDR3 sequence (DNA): TGTGCCAGCAGCGTATCGGGGCCGCTAGTGGGGGATACGCAGTATTTT. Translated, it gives CASSVSGPLVGDTQYF.